The TCR beta chain under discussion was sequenced for a study of cytomegalovirus exposure and HLA in healthy donors. Study-level findings and limits: In a later analysis, TCR association rates varied by HLA locus: DRB1 most, HLA-C fewest.

Note on this clone: Its specificity is not known.

PCR employed 60 Vbeta and 13 Jbeta primers. The repertoire was sequenced with immunoSEQ multiplex PCR; TCRdb's copy has only in-frame clones and lacks some. The sample carries roughly 130,000 clones, 80% recorded once. The CDR3 length is 15 residues. Germline V gene data show CDR1 as MRHNA and CDR2 as SNTAGT. Trimming took off 5 bases at V and 6 bases at J, with 18 bases between the two ends. The sequence was obtained from a male donor in good health and CMV-seronegative. Sequenced input: PBMCs. The chain links TRBV6-4 to TRBJ2-3, with TRBD2 as a possible D gene (5 bases). This chain's CDR3 is CASSPSGSPGDTQYF. The CDR3 nucleotides are TGTGCCAGCAGTCCATCCGGGTCCCCGGGGGATACGCAGTATTTT.